This TCR beta chain emerged from a study of shared clonotypes between healthy human individuals. This clone was seen just once. Its antigen is undetermined. Germline V gene sequence: CDR1 SGHRS, CDR2 YFSETQ. Trimming pared 5 bases from V and 0 bases from J, leaving 10 bases between. This CDR3 spans 14 amino acids. Data came from immunoSEQ multiplex PCR; TCRdb stores just in-frame clones and leaves some out. The sample holds 1,500,000 or so clones; roughly 98.5% are singletons and the top ten take under 0.45%. Study results and limitations: The four-donor shared clonotypes exceeded non-shared clonotypes in generation probability, with non-shared ones scoring lower.

V gene TRBV5-1 combines with J gene TRBJ2-3, with unresolved D. The clonotype was recovered from a man aged 25-45 years in good health. Sequenced material: naive CD4+ T cells sorted from blood. Sample subset: CD45RA+ positively selected. The CDR3, as DNA: TGCGCCAGCAGAGGTCCGACAAGCACAGATACGCAGTATTTT. Its translation: CASRGPTSTDTQYF.